This T cell receptor (beta chain) was retrieved from a study of control samples from healthy donors and cancer patients. The CDR3 length is 15 residues. CDR1 MNHEY and CDR2 SVGAGI come from the germline V gene. V lost 0 bases, J lost 5 bases, and 5 bases stayed unmatched. This table comes from immunoSEQ multiplex PCR, and its TCRdb copy is limited to in-frame clones, with some not included. Among approximately 120,000 clones listed, 87% were seen once. This chain connects TRBV6-5 to TRBJ2-7; TRBD2 agrees at 9 bases. Sequencing input: blood. The receptor comes from a man aged 18-30 years in good health. The CDR3 nucleotides read TGTGCCAGCAGTTACTCGAGCGGGAGGATAAACGAGCAGTACTTC. It specifies CASSYSSGRINEQYF.